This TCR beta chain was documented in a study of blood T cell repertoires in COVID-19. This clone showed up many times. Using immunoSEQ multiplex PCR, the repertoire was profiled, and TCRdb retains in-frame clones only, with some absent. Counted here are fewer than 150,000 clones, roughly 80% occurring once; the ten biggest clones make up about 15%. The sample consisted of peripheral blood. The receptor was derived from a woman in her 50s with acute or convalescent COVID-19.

The CDR3 coding sequence is TGTGCCAGCAGTGACTCTCCGGGGAGCACAGATACGCAGTATTTT. Residues: CASSDSPGSTDTQYF. The gene calls are TRBV6-4 and TRBJ2-3; possibly TRBD2 for D (5 bases). Trimming stripped 0 bases from V and 0 bases from J, with 7 bases between. Per the germline V gene, CDR1 is MRHNA and CDR2 is SNTAGT. This CDR3 comprises 15 residues.